These 10 T cell receptor beta chains were all obtained from the same sample, sequenced in a study of CD8 T cells in Susac syndrome. cDNA came from about 0.5 to 1 ug RNA primed by random hexamers. MiXCR was run by TCRdb on the immunoSEQ multiplex PCR reads, yielding one entry per CDR3 protein. This table holds approximately 180,000 distinct CDR3 sequences, 95% found once. Sequenced sample: CD4+ T cells from PBMCs. The source is a human donor with multiple sclerosis.

The J gene is TRBJ2-3, the V gene TRBV13, with 11 positions matching TRBD2. The CDR3 is made up of 19 amino acids. Unmatched junction bases numbered 15, after V lost 5 bases and J lost 2 bases. Germline V gene sequence: CDR1 PRHDT, CDR2 FYEKMQ (reference sequence). The CDR3 is CASSLLPITSGGHTDTQYF. Written as DNA, the CDR3 is TGTGCCAGCAGCCTCCTCCCGATTACTAGCGGGGGCCACACAGATACGCAGTATTTT.

The rearrangement joins TRBV30 to TRBJ1-6, with 7 bases lining up with TRBD1. The CDR3 totals 14 residues. Trimming cost V 2 bases and J 8 bases; bases outside gene matches: 6. Germline CDR1 and CDR2: GTSNPN and SVGIG (reference sequence). CDR3 DNA sequence: TGTGCCTGGAGTTGGGAGGACAGGTATTCACCCCTCCACTTT. It yields the protein CAWSWEDRYSPLHF.

The CDR3, as DNA: TGTGCCAGCAGTTACTCCACCGCACGAGGGGAGCCCCAGCATTTT. Amino acids: CASSYSTARGEPQHF. The chain recombines TRBV6-2 or TRBV6-3 with TRBJ1-5; perhaps TRBD1 as D (5 bases). The CDR3 extends over 15 amino acids. V was clipped by 0 bases and J by 8 bases, with 14 bases between them. Germline V CDR1 and CDR2: MNHEY, SVGEGT.

This clonotype was counted a single time. The chain is built from TRBV11-2 and TRBJ2-5, with D possibly TRBD1 on 6 matching bases. Germline lookup yields CDR1 SGHAT and CDR2 FQNNGV. CDR3 length equals 14 residues. The germline V and J ends were trimmed by 5 bases and 3 bases, with 13 bases remaining between them. CDR3 residues: CASSPTGYKETQYF. CDR3 in DNA: TGTGCCAGCAGCCCGACAGGATATAAAGAGACCCAGTACTTC.

This chain links TRBV3-1 with TRBJ2-1, with 7 positions matching TRBD1. Germline V gene lookup returns CDR1 LGHDT and CDR2 YNNKEL (reference sequence). The CDR3 contains 17 residues. With V trimmed by 1 base and J by 2 bases, 8 bases remained unmatched. CDR3 sequence: CASSQGRGGLPYNEQFF. The CDR3 nucleotides read TGTGCCAGCAGCCAAGGTCGAGGGGGCTTGCCCTACAATGAGCAGTTCTTC.

This chain uses TRBV7-2 with TRBJ2-7; D not resolved. CDR1 and CDR2 (germline): SGHTA, FQGNSA. Trimming removed 1 base from V and 1 base from J, with 5 bases in between. CDR3 size: 13 residues. CDR3 residues: CASSLEFSYEQYF. CDR3 DNA: TGTGCCAGCAGCTTAGAGTTTTCCTACGAGCAGTACTTC.

The V and J genes are TRBV2 and TRBJ1-2; 8 bases fit TRBD1. V was clipped by 7 bases and J by 7 bases; unmatched bases: 8. Germline V gene sequence: CDR1 SNHLY, CDR2 FYNNEI. The CDR3 length is 13 residues. CDR3 coding DNA: TGTGCCAGCAAGACCTCGGACAGGGCTGGCTACACCTTC. Protein sequence: CASKTSDRAGYTF.

The chain has TRBV2 and TRBJ2-2; the D gene could be TRBD1 or TRBD2 (6 bases each). This CDR3 is 16 amino acids long. Per germline, CDR1 SNHLY and CDR2 FYNNEI. Trimming shortened V by 5 bases and J by 3 bases, and 16 bases separated the two germline ends. CDR3 in amino acids: CASSFTRGEDTGELFF. In nucleotides, the CDR3 is TGTGCCAGCAGTTTTACAAGGGGGGAGGACACCGGGGAGCTGTTTTTT.

The V and J genes are TRBV9 and TRBJ1-3; D is uncertain. The germline V gene has CDR1 SGDLS and CDR2 YYNGEE. Between the trimmed V and J ends, which lost 6 bases and 0 bases, there was a span of 13 bases. This CDR3 is 15 amino acids long. The CDR3 reads CASTLAPGSGNTIYF. CDR3 sequence (DNA): TGTGCCAGCACCCTTGCCCCAGGCTCTGGAAACACCATATATTTT.

The V and J genes are TRBV14 and TRBJ2-3; perhaps TRBD2 as D (6 bases). CDR1 is SGHDN, CDR2 FVKESK, per germline. Between the trimmed V and J ends, which lost 4 bases and 2 bases, there was a span of 16 bases. The CDR3 contains 16 residues. CDR3 sequence reads: CASSRNSGSLTDTQYF. DNA of the CDR3: TGTGCCAGCAGCCGCAATAGCGGATCCCTCACAGATACGCAGTATTTT. Full variable domain (rest looked up from reference TRBV14 and TRBJ2-3): EAGVTQFPSHSVIEKGQTVTLRCDPISGHDNLYWYRRVMGKEIKFLLHFVKESKQDESGMPNNRFLAERTGGTYSTLKVQPAELEDSGVYFCASSRNSGSLTDTQYFGPGTRLTVL.